One sample yielded the 14 T cell receptor beta chains listed below, sequenced in a study of beta chain features in type 1 diabetes. Reverse transcribing all isolated RNA meant expressed TCRB transcripts were sequenced. Repertoires were generated with immunoSEQ multiplex PCR, while TCRdb's copy carries only in-frame clones and drops some. The table shows 120,000 to 150,000 clones, with 8% to 13% occurring only once. Sequenced: naive CD4+ T cells from blood. The origin of the receptors is a man between 18 and 29 years old in good health.

The chain recombines TRBV5-4 with TRBJ2-7, with 8 bases lining up with TRBD1. Germline V gene lookup returns CDR1 SGHNT and CDR2 YYREEE (reference sequence). The CDR3 is 13 residues long. V trimming: 4 bases; J trimming: 5 bases; junction bases outside the gene matches: 5. DNA of the CDR3: TGTGCCAGCAGCAGAGGACAGGGCGACGAGCAGTACTTC. This sequence encodes CASSRGQGDEQYF.

The V gene is TRBV27, the J gene TRBJ2-3; possibly TRBD1 for D (6 bases). Germline-derived CDR1 and CDR2 are MNHEY and SMNVEV (reference sequence). The length of the CDR3 is 14 residues. V lost 6 bases and J lost 0, with 10 bases in between. The CDR3 protein is CASSLDSSTDTQYF. The CDR3 DNA is TGTGCCAGCAGCCTGGACAGTAGCACAGATACGCAGTATTTT.

This sequence joins TRBV7-2 and TRBJ2-1; weak D call: TRBD1 (7 bases). This CDR3 spans 14 amino acids. Trimming cost V 7 bases and J 10 bases, with 20 bases left between them. The germline V gene has CDR1 SGHTA and CDR2 FQGNSA. In DNA, the CDR3 is TGTGCCAGCACCCCCAGACAGGGAGGCGGGGAGCAGTTCTTC. Amino acid sequence: CASTPRQGGGEQFF.

The chain recombines TRBV7-2 with TRBJ1-2; D ambiguous. The germline gives CDR1 SGHTA, CDR2 FQGNSA. CDR3 length: 13 amino acids. Deletions cut 5 bases from V and 1 base from J, with 8 bases between. The CDR3 bases are TGTGCCAGCAGCAGAAAGAGTAACTATGGCTACACCTTC. It codes for CASSRKSNYGYTF.

The rearrangement links TRBV2 to TRBJ1-5; 10 bases are shared with TRBD1. The CDR3 covers 16 residues. Germline values: CDR1 SNHLY, CDR2 FYNNEI. V lost 3 bases, J lost 6 bases, and 8 bases stayed unmatched. Here the CDR3 DNA reads TGTGCCAGCAGTGAGCAGGGACAGGGGAACGGTCAGCCCCAGCATTTT. It codes for CASSEQGQGNGQPQHF.

The chain joins TRBV19 to TRBJ1-2; 8 bases map to TRBD1. Per germline, CDR1 LNHDA and CDR2 SQIVND (reference sequence). This CDR3 region has 15 residues. Unmatched junction bases numbered 7, after V lost 7 bases and J lost 0 bases. CDR3 sequence reads: CASKPGQEPNYGYTF. The CDR3 DNA reads as TGTGCCAGTAAACCGGGACAGGAACCTAACTATGGCTACACCTTC.

V usage is TRBV7-3 and J usage is TRBJ2-1; 12 nucleotides match TRBD2. Germline trimming cut 1 base from V and 7 bases from J; bases unmatched to any gene: 5. CDR3 length equals 16 residues. The germline gives CDR1 SGHTA, CDR2 FQGTGA. The CDR3 DNA reads as TGTGCCAGCAGCTTAATCGGGCTAGCGGGGGGGAATGAGCAGTTCTTC. This encodes CASSLIGLAGGNEQFF.

This clone was counted a few times. This rearrangement joins TRBV7-2 to TRBJ2-1, with 7 nucleotides matching TRBD1. V lost 8 bases, J lost 9 bases, and 16 bases stayed unmatched. Germline V CDR1 and CDR2: SGHTA, FQGNSA. The CDR3 is 15 amino acids. CDR3: CASGTRDRVHSEQFF. The CDR3 DNA sequence: TGTGCCAGCGGCACCCGTGACAGGGTTCACAGTGAGCAGTTCTTC.

This chain connects TRBV4-3 to TRBJ1-2; tentatively, D is TRBD1 (5 bases). V lost 0 bases and J 4 bases, leaving 12 bases between the germline ends. This CDR3 spans 15 amino acids. The germline V gene has CDR1 LGHNA and CDR2 YSLEER. CDR3 sequence reads: CASSQDQVRAYGYTF. CDR3 DNA sequence: TGCGCCAGCAGCCAAGATCAGGTCAGGGCCTATGGCTACACCTTC.

J is TRBJ1-1 and V is TRBV5-8; 9 bases match TRBD1. The CDR3 is made up of 15 amino acids. With V trimmed by 4 bases and J by 4 bases, 8 bases remained unmatched. In germline, CDR1 is SGHTS, CDR2 YDEGEE. CDR3 sequence: CASSGTGTGPTEAFF. CDR3 nucleotide sequence: TGTGCCAGCAGCGGGACCGGGACAGGGCCCACTGAAGCTTTCTTT.

Only a few counts were recorded for this clone. The V and J genes are TRBV6-5 and TRBJ1-2; D unclear. V was pared by 4 bases and J by 8 bases, with 14 bases between. CDR1 is MNHEY, CDR2 SVGAGI, per germline. The CDR3 contains 13 residues. The CDR3 sequence: CASSSDRGSGYTF. CDR3 sequence (DNA): TGTGCCAGCAGTTCAGACCGTGGGAGCGGCTACACCTTC.

This clone has just a few counts. This rearrangement joins TRBV21-1 to TRBJ1-5. TRBV21-1 has pseudogene status. There are 16 residues in the CDR3. This CDR3 is CASSTRGIVSNQPQHF. CDR3 coding DNA: TGTGCCAGCAGCACCCGGGGTATAGTCAGCAATCAGCCCCAGCATTTT.

The chain combines TRBV7-2 with TRBJ1-5; D remains ambiguous. Trimming removed 5 bases from V and 6 bases from J, with 8 bases in between. The CDR3 sequence is 12 residues long. Germline CDR1 and CDR2: SGHTA and FQGNSA. CDR3 bases: TGTGCCAGCAGCCAAGATAGTCAGCCCCAGCATTTT. Translated: CASSQDSQPQHF.

This clone has only a few counts. V usage is TRBV19 and J usage is TRBJ1-2, with TRBD1 matching 12 bases. The CDR3 sequence is 15 residues long. Germline CDR1 and CDR2: LNHDA and SQIVND (reference sequence). With V trimmed by 7 bases and J by 2 bases, 5 bases remained unmatched. The CDR3 here is CASMPGQGANYGYTF. The DNA of the CDR3 is TGTGCCAGTATGCCGGGACAGGGGGCCAACTATGGCTACACCTTC.